Below are 5 T cell receptor beta chains sequenced from a single sample in a study of blood T cell repertoires in COVID-19. Produced via immunoSEQ multiplex PCR; TCRdb's table is partial and in-frame only. The repertoire consists of approximately 300,000 clones, with approximately 88% occurring once and the leading ten covering 5% to 5.5%. Material: PBMCs or T cells enriched from blood (not recorded which). These receptor sequences come from a man aged 60-69 years who had recovered from COVID-19.

The chain has TRBV24-1 and TRBJ2-7; TRBD1 matches at 7 bases. Germline trimming cut 4 bases from V and 5 bases from J; bases unmatched to any gene: 10. Germline values: CDR1 KGHDR, CDR2 SFDVKD. This CDR3 spans 15 amino acids. The chain's CDR3 is CATSDPGGPENEQYF. The CDR3 DNA reads TGTGCCACCAGTGACCCAGGGGGACCGGAAAACGAGCAGTACTTC.

This chain uses TRBV7-2 with TRBJ1-6; tentatively, D is TRBD1 (5 bases). The CDR3 runs to 15 residues. V shed 1 base and J shed 7 bases, with 11 bases lying between them. Per germline, CDR1 SGHTA and CDR2 FQGNSA. In nucleotides, the CDR3 is TGTGCCAGCAGCTTAGTGCCGACAGAAAATTCACCCCTCCACTTT. Translation: CASSLVPTENSPLHF.

The V call is TRBV28, the J call TRBJ2-7; 8 nucleotides line up with TRBD2. CDR1 is MDHEN and CDR2 is SYDVKM in the germline V gene. This CDR3 has 14 residues. V was pared by 9 bases and J by 2 bases, with 9 bases of the junction left unmatched. The CDR3 DNA sequence: TGTGCCAGTTCGCCGGGGGGGTGGACCTACGAGCAGTACTTC. It yields the protein CASSPGGWTYEQYF.

This chain uses TRBV2 with TRBJ1-5; 8 bases are shared with TRBD1. Germline CDR1 and CDR2: SNHLY and FYNNEI. V shed 8 bases and J 6 bases; nucleotides not matched to a gene: 6. The CDR3 loop spans 13 amino acids. The CDR3 is CASATGGLQPQHF. In DNA, the CDR3 is TGTGCCAGCGCTACAGGGGGTCTTCAGCCCCAGCATTTT.

The chain has TRBV6-5 and TRBJ2-7; possibly TRBD2 for D (5 bases). V lost 7 bases and J lost 3, with 16 bases in between. CDR3 length equals 14 residues. The germline gives CDR1 MNHEY, CDR2 SVGAGI. The CDR3 nucleotides are TGTGCCAGCAAGGAGGAGAGAATCGGCTACGAGCAGTACTTC. This sequence encodes CASKEERIGYEQYF.